These 27 T cell receptor beta chains share one sample of origin, sequenced in a study of CD8 T cells in ankylosing spondylitis. TCRdb re-called the 5' RACE reads through MiXCR, storing one row per CDR3 protein. The sample records about 320,000 distinct CDR3 sequences, roughly 10% being singletons. Specimen: blood, either unsorted or a sorted T cell fraction (not recorded which). The receptor source for this set is a female donor with ankylosing spondylitis or in good health (not recorded which).

This chain joins TRBV7-9 and TRBJ1-1; D unresolved. CDR1 is SEHNR and CDR2 is FQNEAQ in the germline V gene (reference sequence). The V gene lost 3 bases and the J gene lost 0 bases, with 11 bases spanning the gap. This CDR3 has 15 residues. The CDR3, as DNA: TGTGCCAGCAGCTTTATTCCCACCTTGAACACTGAAGCTTTCTTT. It yields the protein CASSFIPTLNTEAFF. Complete variable domain (other parts from reference TRBV7-9 and TRBJ1-1): DTGVSQNPRHKITKRGQNVTFRCDPISEHNRLYWYRQTLGQGPEFLTYFQNEAQLEKSRLLSDRFSAERPKGSFSTLEIQRTEQGDSAMYLCASSFIPTLNTEAFFGQGTRLTVV.

This clonotype was counted only a few times. V and J are TRBV2 and TRBJ1-6; D is perhaps TRBD1 (6 bases). CDR1 SNHLY and CDR2 FYNNEI come from the germline V gene. The CDR3 is 13 residues long. The V end lost 2 bases, the J end lost 10 bases, and 9 bases lay between the germline ends. In nucleotides, the CDR3 is TGTGCCAGCAGTGAAAGGGGGAGCTCACCCCTCCACTTT. Translating it yields CASSERGSSPLHF.

This clonotype was detected ten times or more. The chain uses TRBV28 and TRBJ2-7, with D uncertain. Trimming cost V 2 bases and J 5 bases, with 10 bases left between them. The CDR3 runs to 13 residues. The V gene's germline CDR1 is MDHEN and CDR2 SYDVKM. CDR3 nucleotide sequence: TGTGCCAGCAGTTTAACACAGCCCCACGAGCAGTACTTC. Translating gives CASSLTQPHEQYF.

Notes on this clonotype: A much larger clonotype is one base distant, so this may be a read error. The chain uses TRBV5-6 and TRBJ1-1; D is possibly TRBD1 (5 bases). Per the germline V gene, CDR1 is SGHDT and CDR2 is YYEEEE. CDR3 length: 12 amino acids. The CDR3 spells CASSLFVGEALF. The CDR3 coding sequence is TGTGCCAGCAGCTTGTTCGTGGGGGAAGCTCTCTTT.

This clonotype was counted between two and nine times. This sequence joins TRBV7-3 and TRBJ1-6, with a weak D call TRBD1 (6 bases). Trimming removed 4 bases from V and 5 bases from J, with 9 bases in between. The CDR3 runs to 14 residues. CDR1 and CDR2 from the germline V gene are SGHTA and FQGTGA. CDR3 residues: CASSSTGNNSPLHF. CDR3 nucleotide sequence: TGTGCCAGCAGCTCCACAGGGAATAATTCACCCCTCCACTTT. The whole variable domain, remainder taken from reference TRBV7-3 and TRBJ1-6, is GAGVSQTPSNKVTEKGKYVELRCDPISGHTALYWYRQSLGQGPEFLIYFQGTGAADDSGLPNDRFFAVRPEGSVSTLKIQRTERGDSAVYLCASSSTGNNSPLHFGNGTRLTVT.

This clonotype was detected only a few times. The rearrangement links TRBV5-6 to TRBJ1-1; D might be TRBD1 (5 bases). CDR1 and CDR2 (germline): SGHDT, YYEEEE. V was clipped by 2 bases and J by 1 base, with 9 bases between them. CDR3 length equals 14 residues. The CDR3 DNA is TGTGCCAGCAGCTTCGGGACTGAGAACACTGAAGCTTTCTTT. It translates to CASSFGTENTEAFF.

Remarks on this clonotype: In this CDR3 the conserved last residue, phenylalanine or tryptophan, is missing, so a read error is likely. The chain recombines TRBV27 with TRBJ2-3, with 11 bases that match TRBD2. V was clipped by 6 bases and J by 4 bases; unmatched bases: 6. The length of the CDR3 is 15 residues. The germline V gene encodes CDR1 MNHEY and CDR2 SMNVEV (reference sequence). The CDR3 DNA sequence: TGTGCCAGCAGCCTAGCGGGAGGCCCTTCAGATACGCAGTATTAT. Translated: CASSLAGGPSDTQYY.

Concerning this clonotype itself: A much larger clone is a single base away; this may be a read error. The V gene is TRBV7-9, the J gene TRBJ2-7; D perhaps matches TRBD1 (5 bases). Germline V CDR1 and CDR2: SEHNR, FQNEAQ (reference sequence). The CDR3 runs to 12 residues. Deletions cut 6 bases from V and 1 base from J, with 7 bases between. The CDR3 reads CASSYRSYEQYF. The CDR3 nucleotides are TGTGCCAGCAGTTACAGGTCCTACGAGCAGTACTTC. The full variable domain, with the rest looked up from reference TRBV7-9 and TRBJ2-7, is DTGVSQNPRHKITKRGQNVTFRCDPISEHNRLYWYRQTLGQGPEFLTYFQNEAQLEKSRLLSDRFSAERPKGSFSTLEIQRTEQGDSAMYLCASSYRSYEQYFGPGTRLTVT.

Here the CDR3 reads CASSLRDSRRSGANVLTF. CDR3 DNA: TGTGCCAGCAGTCTCCGGGACAGCCGACGCTCTGGGGCCAACGTCCTGACTTTC. V gene TRBV27 combines with J gene TRBJ2-6; 7 bases fit TRBD1. CDR3 length: 18 residues. Germline V CDR1 and CDR2: MNHEY, SMNVEV (reference sequence). The trim removed 5 bases at V and 0 bases at J, leaving 10 bases unmatched.

This clonotype was detected ten times or more. The chain couples TRBV7-8 to TRBJ2-1; a weak D match, TRBD1 (5 bases). V was shortened by 0 bases and J by 10 bases, with 13 bases between the two germline ends. There are 14 residues in the CDR3. Germline V gene sequence: CDR1 SGHVS, CDR2 FQNEAQ. The CDR3 DNA follows: TGTGCCAGCAGCTTAGCCACCGGGCAGGGAGAGCAGTTCTTC. It specifies CASSLATGQGEQFF.

This clonotype was found many times. The J gene is TRBJ2-5, the V gene TRBV24-1, with D perhaps matching TRBD2 (7 bases). The CDR3 extends over 15 amino acids. Trimming left V 4 bases short and J 2 bases short, with 13 bases between. In germline, CDR1 is KGHDR, CDR2 SFDVKD. In nucleotides, the CDR3 is TGTGCCACCAGTGACCAGGGGACTATGCAAGAGACCCAGTACTTC. This codes for CATSDQGTMQETQYF.

This clonotype was recorded at least ten times. The rearrangement links TRBV12-3 or TRBV12-4 to TRBJ1-6; D uncertain. The CDR3 has 14 residues. V lost 3 bases and J lost 6, with 9 bases in between. CDR3 residues: CASSLGSLNSPLHF. Written as DNA, the CDR3 is TGTGCCAGCAGTTTGGGCAGCCTTAATTCACCCCTCCACTTT.

The chain carries TRBV29-1 and TRBJ1-2; TRBD1 aligns across 7 bases. V shed 6 bases and J 0 bases; nucleotides not matched to a gene: 7. The length of the CDR3 is 14 residues. Germline CDR1 SQVTM, CDR2 ANQGSEA. The CDR3 nucleotides read TGCAGCGTCCTAACAGGGGCAGCTAACTATGGCTACACCTTC. This gives the protein CSVLTGAANYGYTF.

Comments on this clonotype: One end of the junction does not line up with germline, which may come from a read error. The chain uses TRBV5-1 and TRBJ2-1, with 10 bases aligning to TRBD2. Germline V gene data show CDR1 as SGHRS and CDR2 as YFSETQ. The CDR3 runs to 18 residues. Here the CDR3 DNA reads TGCGCCAGCACCTTGGACCTAGCGGGGGCCCTACTGAGGCATGAGCAGTTCTTC. It is translated as CASTLDLAGALLRHEQFF. Together with reference TRBV5-1 and TRBJ2-1, the CDR3 gives the full variable domain: KAGVTQTPRYLIKTRGQQVTLSCSPISGHRSVSWYQQTPGQGLQFLFEYFSETQRNKGNFPGRFSGRQFSNSRSEMNVSTLELGDSALYLCASTLDLAGALLRHEQFFGPGTRLTVL.

This clonotype was detected ten times or more. The chain recombines TRBV6-1 with TRBJ1-6; D is unclear. Trimming left V 7 bases short and J 5 bases short, with 21 bases between. Germline V CDR1 and CDR2: MNHNS, SASEGT. The CDR3 is 17 amino acids. The CDR3 region has the DNA TGTGCCAGCACCAAGGTCCAGGAGAGGTGGCATAATTCACCCCTCCACTTT. It is translated as CASTKVQERWHNSPLHF.

This clonotype was detected ten times or more. The V call is TRBV9, the J call TRBJ2-3, with 9 bases identical to TRBD1. V lost 0 bases to trimming and J lost 2 bases; unmatched junction nucleotides: 7. This CDR3 comprises 17 residues. Germline lookup yields CDR1 SGDLS and CDR2 YYNGEE. CDR3 protein: CASSVGTGTGNTDTQYF. CDR3 nucleotides: TGTGCCAGCAGCGTAGGAACCGGGACAGGGAACACAGATACGCAGTATTTT.

V usage is TRBV5-1 and J usage is TRBJ1-3, with D maybe TRBD1 (5 bases). The CDR3 sequence is 18 residues long. Germline V gives CDR1 SGHRS, CDR2 YFSETQ. Trimming pared 0 bases from V and 0 bases from J, leaving 16 bases between. The CDR3 coding sequence is TGCGCCAGCAGCTTGGCCGGCGGGGCCGCGTACTCTGGAAACACCATATATTTT. Translating it yields CASSLAGGAAYSGNTIYF.

This clonotype occurred a few times. The chain combines TRBV12-3 or TRBV12-4 with TRBJ1-2; maybe TRBD1 (5 bases). The CDR3 covers 13 residues. V was pared by 3 bases and J by 7 bases, with 12 bases between. This CDR3 is CASSFAGRSGYTF. The DNA for the CDR3 is TGTGCCAGCAGTTTTGCAGGGCGAAGTGGCTACACCTTC.

This clonotype was counted ten times or more. The rearrangement links TRBV20-1 to TRBJ2-4; 7 bases align to TRBD1. The CDR3 loop spans 15 amino acids. V lost 6 bases to trimming and J lost 6 bases; unmatched junction nucleotides: 14. Germline V CDR1 and CDR2: DFQATT, SNEGSKA (reference sequence). The CDR3: CSAPPSGTDTNIQYF. The CDR3 DNA reads TGCAGTGCCCCCCCTTCCGGGACAGATACAAACATTCAGTACTTC.

This clonotype was counted ten times or more. The V gene is TRBV3-1, the J gene TRBJ2-1; D remains ambiguous. Trimming took 0 bases from V and 11 from J, leaving 14 bases between them. Germline CDR1 LGHDT, CDR2 YNNKEL (reference sequence). The CDR3 is 14 residues long. Here the CDR3 DNA reads TGTGCCAGCAGCCAAGATCGTTTTGGCAAACAGCAGTTCTTC. It codes for CASSQDRFGKQQFF.

This clonotype was seen at least ten times. V gene TRBV5-1 combines with J gene TRBJ2-1; possible D gene TRBD1, 5 bases. V was cut by 0 bases and J by 9 bases, with 10 bases left in between. Germline lookup yields CDR1 SGHRS and CDR2 YFSETQ. The CDR3 is 13 residues long. CDR3 protein: CASSLAERGEQFF. The CDR3 DNA reads as TGCGCCAGCAGCTTGGCCGAAAGGGGTGAGCAGTTCTTC. The full variable domain, rest sourced from reference TRBV5-1 and TRBJ2-1, is KAGVTQTPRYLIKTRGQQVTLSCSPISGHRSVSWYQQTPGQGLQFLFEYFSETQRNKGNFPGRFSGRQFSNSRSEMNVSTLELGDSALYLCASSLAERGEQFFGPGTRLTVL.

This clonotype has ten or more counts. The chain has TRBV20-1 and TRBJ1-1; D unclear. The CDR3 consists of 13 residues. CDR1 and CDR2 (germline): DFQATT, SNEGSKA (reference sequence). The CDR3 sequence is CSAPSGISTEAFF. In DNA, the CDR3 is TGCAGCGCCCCTTCGGGGATTTCCACTGAAGCTTTCTTT.

This clonotype was seen a handful of times. This chain links TRBV7-9 with TRBJ2-5; D is uncertain. The ends were cut back, 2 bases at V and 4 bases at J, with 11 bases in the middle. Germline CDR1 and CDR2: SEHNR and FQNEAQ (reference sequence). The CDR3 loop spans 14 amino acids. In DNA form, the CDR3 reads TGTGCCAGCAGCTTAATCTATCCTTTAGAGACCCAGTACTTC. It yields the protein CASSLIYPLETQYF.

Only a few counts were recorded for this clonotype. V usage is TRBV18 and J usage is TRBJ1-3; no firm D call. Germline CDR1 reads KGHSH; CDR2 reads LQKENI. V was shortened by 5 bases and J by 0 bases, with 5 bases between the two germline ends. The CDR3 covers 13 residues. CDR3 sequence (DNA): TGTGCCAGCTCATCTAACTCTGGAAACACCATATATTTT. It codes for CASSSNSGNTIYF.

This clonotype was seen ten or more times. The chain carries TRBV14 and TRBJ1-4; D is undetermined. The CDR3 runs 14 residues. Germline V gives CDR1 SGHDN, CDR2 FVKESK. V lost 2 bases and J 12 bases, leaving 16 bases between the germline ends. CDR3: CASSQTQARRELFF. Here the CDR3 DNA reads TGTGCCAGCAGCCAAACTCAGGCGAGGAGGGAACTGTTTTTT.

This clonotype was seen ten or more times. The genes are TRBV4-3 and TRBJ2-5, with D perhaps matching TRBD1 (6 bases). CDR3 length: 13 amino acids. The germline gives CDR1 LGHNA, CDR2 YSLEER. Trimming removed 4 bases from V and 7 bases from J, with 13 bases in between. The DNA for the CDR3 is TGCGCCAGCAGCCCTGGCAGGGGCGGGACCCAGTACTTC. Translation: CASSPGRGGTQYF.

The sample holds a few counts of this clonotype. The J gene is TRBJ2-5, the V gene TRBV28, with 9 bases that match TRBD2. CDR1 and CDR2 from the germline V gene are MDHEN and SYDVKM. This CDR3 has 15 amino acids. The ends lost 7 bases at V and 7 bases at J; junction bases unmatched: 13. The CDR3 sequence is CASTWRGGPSGTQYF. The DNA of the CDR3 is TGTGCCAGCACGTGGCGGGGGGGCCCCTCTGGGACCCAGTACTTC.